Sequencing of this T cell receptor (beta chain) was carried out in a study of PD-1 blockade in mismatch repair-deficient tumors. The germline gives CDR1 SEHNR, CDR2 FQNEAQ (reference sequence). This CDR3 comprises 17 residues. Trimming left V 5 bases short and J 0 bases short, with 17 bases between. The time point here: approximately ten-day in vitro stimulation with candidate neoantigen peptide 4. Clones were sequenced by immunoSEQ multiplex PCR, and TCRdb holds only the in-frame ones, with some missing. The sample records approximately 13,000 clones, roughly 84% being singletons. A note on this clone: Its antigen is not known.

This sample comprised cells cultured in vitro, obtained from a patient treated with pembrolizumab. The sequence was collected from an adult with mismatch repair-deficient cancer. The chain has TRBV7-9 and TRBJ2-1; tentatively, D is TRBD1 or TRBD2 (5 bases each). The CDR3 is CASSGRPGTNSYNEQFF. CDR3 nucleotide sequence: TGTGCCAGCAGCGGAAGGCCGGGGACCAACTCCTACAATGAGCAGTTCTTC.